This T cell receptor (beta chain) was captured by sequencing in a study of cytomegalovirus exposure and HLA in healthy donors. General study findings and limits: According to the study, approximately 150 TCR beta chains were cytomegalovirus-associated. In vitro experiments confirmed that three CMV-associated chains were specific for CMV antigens.

The CDR3 consists of 15 residues. Germline loops: CDR1 SGDLS, CDR2 YYNGEE. The trim removed 3 bases at V and 4 bases at J, leaving 6 bases unmatched. Method: immunoSEQ multiplex PCR; TCRdb's copy keeps in-frame clones and lacks some. Of under 95,000 clones listed, around 94% are singletons. Separate from the roughly 730-subject first cohort, the approximately 120-subject validation cohort was the one that the donors belonged to. As for this clone: The antigen remains undetermined.

The sequence derives from a woman younger than 30 in good health and CMV-seronegative. Source material: PBMCs. This chain links TRBV9 with TRBJ2-4; 8 bases agree with TRBD2. DNA for the CDR3: TGTGCCAGCAGCGCTAATAGCGGGGAGAAAAACATTCAGTACTTC. Protein sequence: CASSANSGEKNIQYF.